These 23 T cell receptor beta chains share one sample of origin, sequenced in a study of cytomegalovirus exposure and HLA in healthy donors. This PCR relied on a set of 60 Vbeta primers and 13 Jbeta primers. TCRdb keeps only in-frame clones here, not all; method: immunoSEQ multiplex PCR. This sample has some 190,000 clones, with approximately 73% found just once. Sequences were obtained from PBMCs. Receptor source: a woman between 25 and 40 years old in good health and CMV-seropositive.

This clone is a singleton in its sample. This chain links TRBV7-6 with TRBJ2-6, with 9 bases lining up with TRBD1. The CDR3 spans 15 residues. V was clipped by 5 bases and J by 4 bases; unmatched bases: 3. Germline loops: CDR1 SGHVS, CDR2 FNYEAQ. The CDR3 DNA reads TGTGCCAGCAGCAGGACAGGGGCCGGGGCCAACGTCCTGACTTTC. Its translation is CASSRTGAGANVLTF.

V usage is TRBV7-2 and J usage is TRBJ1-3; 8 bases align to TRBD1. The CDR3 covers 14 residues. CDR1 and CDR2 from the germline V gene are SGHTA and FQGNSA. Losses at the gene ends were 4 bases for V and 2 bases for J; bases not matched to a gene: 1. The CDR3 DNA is TGTGCCAGCAGCTGGACAGGGCCTGGAAACACCATATATTTT. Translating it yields CASSWTGPGNTIYF.

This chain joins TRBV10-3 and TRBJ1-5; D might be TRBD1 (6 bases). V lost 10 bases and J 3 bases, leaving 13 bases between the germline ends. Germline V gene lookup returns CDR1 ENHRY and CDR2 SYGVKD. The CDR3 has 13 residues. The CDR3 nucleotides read TGTGCCACCAGGGGCATAAACAATCAGCCCCAGCATTTT. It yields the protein CATRGINNQPQHF.

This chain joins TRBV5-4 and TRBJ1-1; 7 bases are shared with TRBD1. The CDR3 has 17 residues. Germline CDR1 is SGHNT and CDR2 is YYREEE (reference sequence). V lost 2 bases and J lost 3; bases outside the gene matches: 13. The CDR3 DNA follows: TGTGCCAGCAGCTTAGGCCAGGGGGTTAAGCGGGACACTGAAGCTTTCTTT. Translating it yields CASSLGQGVKRDTEAFF. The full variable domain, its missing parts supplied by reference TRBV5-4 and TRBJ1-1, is ETGVTQSPTHLIKTRGQQVTLRCSSQSGHNTVSWYQQALGQGPQFIFQYYREEENGRGNFPPRFSGLQFPNYSSELNVNALELDDSALYLCASSLGQGVKRDTEAFFGQGTRLTVV.

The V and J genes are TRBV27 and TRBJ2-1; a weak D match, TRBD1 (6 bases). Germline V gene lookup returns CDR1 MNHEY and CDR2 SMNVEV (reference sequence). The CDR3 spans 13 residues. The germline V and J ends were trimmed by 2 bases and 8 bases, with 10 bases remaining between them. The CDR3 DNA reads TGTGCCAGCAGTTTAAGCAGGGGCGATGAGCAGTTCTTC. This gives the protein CASSLSRGDEQFF.

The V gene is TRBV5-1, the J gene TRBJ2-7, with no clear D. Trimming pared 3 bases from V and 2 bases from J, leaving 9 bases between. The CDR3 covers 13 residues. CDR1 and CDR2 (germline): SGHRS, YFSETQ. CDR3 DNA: TGCGCCAGCAGCTCTGCACCTACCTACGAGCAGTACTTC. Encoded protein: CASSSAPTYEQYF.

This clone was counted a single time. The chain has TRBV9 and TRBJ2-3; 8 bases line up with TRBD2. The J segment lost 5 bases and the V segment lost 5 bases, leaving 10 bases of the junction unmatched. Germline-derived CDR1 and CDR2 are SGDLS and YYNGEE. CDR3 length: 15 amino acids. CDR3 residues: CASSWGGGPQDTQYF. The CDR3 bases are TGTGCCAGCAGTTGGGGCGGGGGGCCCCAAGATACGCAGTATTTT.

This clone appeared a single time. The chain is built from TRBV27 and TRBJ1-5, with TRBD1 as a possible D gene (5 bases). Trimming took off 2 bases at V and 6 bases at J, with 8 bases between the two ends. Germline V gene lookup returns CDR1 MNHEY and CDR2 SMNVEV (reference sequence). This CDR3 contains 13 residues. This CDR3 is CASSLGGAQPQHF. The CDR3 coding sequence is TGTGCCAGCAGTTTAGGCGGGGCTCAGCCCCAGCATTTT.

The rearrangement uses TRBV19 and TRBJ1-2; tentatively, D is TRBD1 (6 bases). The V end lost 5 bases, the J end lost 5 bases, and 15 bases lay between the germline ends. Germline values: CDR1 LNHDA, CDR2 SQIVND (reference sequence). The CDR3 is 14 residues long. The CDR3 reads CASSPAGDGYGYTF. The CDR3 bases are TGTGCCAGTAGTCCCGCAGGGGACGGGTATGGCTACACCTTC.

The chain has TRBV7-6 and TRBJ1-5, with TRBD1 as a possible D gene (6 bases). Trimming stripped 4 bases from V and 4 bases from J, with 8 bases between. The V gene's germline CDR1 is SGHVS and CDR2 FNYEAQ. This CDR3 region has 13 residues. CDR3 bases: TGTGCCAGCAGCTCGGACAGAAATCAGCCCCAGCATTTT. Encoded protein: CASSSDRNQPQHF.

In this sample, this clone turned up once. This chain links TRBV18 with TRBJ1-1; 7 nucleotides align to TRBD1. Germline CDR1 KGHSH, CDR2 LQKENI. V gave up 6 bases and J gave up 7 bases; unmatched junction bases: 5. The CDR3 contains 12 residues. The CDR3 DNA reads TGTGCCAGCTCCCCCGACAGGGATGAAGCTTTCTTT. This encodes CASSPDRDEAFF.

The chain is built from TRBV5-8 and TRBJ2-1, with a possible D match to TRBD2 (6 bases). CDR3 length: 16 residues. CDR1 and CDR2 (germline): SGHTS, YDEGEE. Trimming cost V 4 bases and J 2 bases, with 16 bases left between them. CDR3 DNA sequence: TGTGCCAGCAGCCTCTACGCGGGGAGACCCTACAATGAGCAGTTCTTC. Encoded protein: CASSLYAGRPYNEQFF.

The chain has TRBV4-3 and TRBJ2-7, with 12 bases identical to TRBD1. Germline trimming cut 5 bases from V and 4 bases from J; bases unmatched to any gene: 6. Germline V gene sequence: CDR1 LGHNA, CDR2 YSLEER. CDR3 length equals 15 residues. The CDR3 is CASSSGTGGRYEQYF. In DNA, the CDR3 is TGCGCCAGCAGCTCCGGGACAGGGGGCCGATACGAGCAGTACTTC.

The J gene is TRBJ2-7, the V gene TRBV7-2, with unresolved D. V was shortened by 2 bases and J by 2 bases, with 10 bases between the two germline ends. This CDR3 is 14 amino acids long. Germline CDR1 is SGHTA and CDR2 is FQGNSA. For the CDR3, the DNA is TGTGCCAGCAGCTTAAGACGACAAACCTACGAGCAGTACTTC. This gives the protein CASSLRRQTYEQYF. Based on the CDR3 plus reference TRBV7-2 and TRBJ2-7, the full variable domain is GAGVSQSPSNKVTEKGKDVELRCDPISGHTALYWYRQSLGQGLEFLIYFQGNSAPDKSGLPSDRFSAERTGGSVSTLTIQRTQQEDSAVYLCASSLRRQTYEQYFGPGTRLTVT.

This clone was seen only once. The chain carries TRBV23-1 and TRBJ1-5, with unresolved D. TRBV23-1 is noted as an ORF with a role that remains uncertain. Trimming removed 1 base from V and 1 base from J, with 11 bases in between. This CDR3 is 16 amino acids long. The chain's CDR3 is CASSQFEGFSNQPQHF. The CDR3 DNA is TGCGCCAGCAGTCAATTTGAGGGTTTCAGCAATCAGCCCCAGCATTTT.

In DNA, the CDR3 is TGTGCCAGCAGCTTAGGGCCTAGCGGGGGGGCTCAAGAGACCCAGTACTTC. It yields the protein CASSLGPSGGAQETQYF. The V gene is TRBV7-2, the J gene TRBJ2-5; 12 bases map to TRBD2. The CDR3 loop spans 17 amino acids. Germline V gene data show CDR1 as SGHTA and CDR2 as FQGNSA. The V gene end was trimmed by 1 base and the J gene end by 2 bases; junction bases not matched to a gene: 5.

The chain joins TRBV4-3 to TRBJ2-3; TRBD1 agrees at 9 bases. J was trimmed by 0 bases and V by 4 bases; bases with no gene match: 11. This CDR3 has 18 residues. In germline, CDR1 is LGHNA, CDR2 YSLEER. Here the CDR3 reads CASSPTSGQGTSTDTQYF. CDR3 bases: TGCGCCAGCAGCCCGACCTCGGGACAGGGTACAAGCACAGATACGCAGTATTTT.

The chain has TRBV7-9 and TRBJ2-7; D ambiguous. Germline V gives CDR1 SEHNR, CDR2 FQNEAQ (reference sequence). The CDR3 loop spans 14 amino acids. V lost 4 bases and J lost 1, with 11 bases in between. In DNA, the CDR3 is TGTGCCAGCAGCTCCCTCTGGCAGTCCTACGAGCAGTACTTC. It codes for CASSSLWQSYEQYF.

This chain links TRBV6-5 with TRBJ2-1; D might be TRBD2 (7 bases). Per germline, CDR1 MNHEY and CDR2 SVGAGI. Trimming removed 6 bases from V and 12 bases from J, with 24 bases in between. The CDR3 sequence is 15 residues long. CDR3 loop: CASRPSPEGGRRQFF. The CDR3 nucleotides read TGTGCCAGCAGACCTAGCCCGGAGGGGGGGCGTCGGCAGTTCTTC.

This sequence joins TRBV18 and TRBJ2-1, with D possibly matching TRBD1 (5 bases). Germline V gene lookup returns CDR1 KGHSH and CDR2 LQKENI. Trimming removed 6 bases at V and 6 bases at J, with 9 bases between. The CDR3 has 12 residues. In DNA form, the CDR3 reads TGTGCCAGCTCCAGGGATCCCAATGAGCAGTTCTTC. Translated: CASSRDPNEQFF.

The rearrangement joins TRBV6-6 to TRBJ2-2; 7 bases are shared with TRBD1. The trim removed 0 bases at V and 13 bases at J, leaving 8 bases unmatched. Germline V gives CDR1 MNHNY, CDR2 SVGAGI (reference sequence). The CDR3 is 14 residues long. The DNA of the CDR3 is TGTGCCAGCAGTTACTCGGGCGACAGGGAGAGGCTGTTTTTT. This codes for CASSYSGDRERLFF.

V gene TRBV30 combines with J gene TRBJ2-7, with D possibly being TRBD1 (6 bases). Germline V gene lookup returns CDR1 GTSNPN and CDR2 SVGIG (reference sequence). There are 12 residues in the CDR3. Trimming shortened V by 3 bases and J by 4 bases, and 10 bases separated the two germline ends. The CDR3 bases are TGTGCCTGGAGCCAGGGGAAGTACGAGCAGTACTTC. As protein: CAWSQGKYEQYF.

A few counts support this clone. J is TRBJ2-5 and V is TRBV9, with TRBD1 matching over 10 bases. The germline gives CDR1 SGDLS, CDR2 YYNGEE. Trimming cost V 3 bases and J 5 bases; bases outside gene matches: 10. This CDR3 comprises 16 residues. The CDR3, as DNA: TGTGCCAGCAGCGAAGGACAGGGGGGTGGAGTGGAGACCCAGTACTTC. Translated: CASSEGQGGGVETQYF.